This passage covers 26 T cell receptor beta chains from one sample sequenced in a study of blood T cell repertoires in COVID-19. Here immunoSEQ multiplex PCR was the method, and the copy in TCRdb shows in-frame clones only, minus some. Of 45,000 to 55,000 clones listed, around 84% are singletons. The sequencing sample was made of peripheral blood. The receptor set was obtained from a human donor in a cohort sampled during active COVID-19.

The V gene is TRBV2, the J gene TRBJ1-2; D unresolved. The germline V gene encodes CDR1 SNHLY and CDR2 FYNNEI. V lost 4 bases and J 1 base, leaving 4 bases between the germline ends. The CDR3 is 12 amino acids. CDR3 nucleotide sequence: TGTGCCAGCAGTGCAGATAACTATGGCTACACCTTC. It codes for CASSADNYGYTF.

V and J are TRBV4-1 and TRBJ2-1; 9 nucleotides line up with TRBD2. CDR3 length: 17 amino acids. V dropped 0 bases and J dropped 10; count of bases not matched to a gene: 13. Germline V gene data show CDR1 as MGHRA and CDR2 as YSYEKL. CDR3 sequence: CASSQDEMVAGVVEQFF. CDR3 DNA: TGCGCCAGCAGCCAAGATGAGATGGTAGCGGGAGTTGTCGAGCAGTTCTTC.

The chain links TRBV6-6 to TRBJ1-6; D is unclear. Between the trimmed V and J ends, which lost 5 bases and 1 base, there was a span of 18 bases. The CDR3 runs 18 residues. Germline V gene lookup returns CDR1 MNHNY and CDR2 SVGAGI (reference sequence). CDR3 bases: TGTGCCAGCAGTCTTATAGCTGGTTCTGGGTCCTATAATTCACCCCTCCACTTT. Its translation is CASSLIAGSGSYNSPLHF.

The chain links TRBV13 to TRBJ1-1, with D uncertain. Trimming removed 2 bases at V and 1 base at J, with 5 bases between. CDR3 length equals 13 residues. In germline, CDR1 is PRHDT, CDR2 FYEKMQ (reference sequence). The DNA for the CDR3 is TGTGCCAGCAGCTTACAGGCGAACACTGAAGCTTTCTTT. This translates into CASSLQANTEAFF.

V usage is TRBV7-8 and J usage is TRBJ2-6, with 7 positions matching TRBD2. The CDR3 is made up of 15 amino acids. Germline-derived CDR1 and CDR2 are SGHVS and FQNEAQ. V lost 5 bases, J lost 12 bases, and 13 bases stayed unmatched. CDR3 in amino acids: CASSPNVRGSGVLTF. CDR3 nucleotide sequence: TGTGCCAGCAGCCCGAACGTGCGGGGGAGTGGCGTCCTGACTTTC.

This chain uses TRBV9 with TRBJ2-7, with 8 bases fitting TRBD2. CDR1 and CDR2 from the germline V gene are SGDLS and YYNGEE. This CDR3 comprises 14 residues. After removal of 3 bases from V and 6 bases from J, the junction contained 8 bases not matched to a gene. CDR3 in amino acids: CASSGPAGVGEQYF. The CDR3 region has the DNA TGTGCCAGCAGCGGCCCAGCGGGAGTCGGCGAGCAGTACTTC.

The chain combines TRBV11-2 with TRBJ2-7; 12 bases map to TRBD2. Germline V lookup: CDR1 SGHAT, CDR2 FQNNGV. The trim removed 6 bases at V and 6 bases at J, leaving 9 bases unmatched. This CDR3 region has 15 residues. The CDR3 DNA reads as TGTGCCAGCAGGACGACTAGCGGGAGATCCGGCGAGCAGTACTTC. Protein: CASRTTSGRSGEQYF.

The chain combines TRBV6-5 with TRBJ1-1; 7 bases align to TRBD1. The CDR3 consists of 13 residues. Trimming removed 4 bases from V and 2 bases from J; junction bases left unmatched: 1. CDR1 is MNHEY and CDR2 is SVGAGI in the germline V gene. Here the CDR3 reads CASSWDRNTEAFF. Here the CDR3 DNA reads TGTGCCAGCAGTTGGGACAGAAACACTGAAGCTTTCTTT.

This chain connects TRBV7-9 to TRBJ2-7; D ambiguous. The CDR3 is 11 residues long. Germline V gene lookup returns CDR1 SEHNR and CDR2 FQNEAQ (reference sequence). The germline V and J ends were trimmed by 3 bases and 6 bases, with 6 bases remaining between them. The CDR3 reads CASSFSGEQYF. CDR3 coding DNA: TGTGCCAGCAGCTTTTCCGGCGAGCAGTACTTC.

The chain combines TRBV10-2 with TRBJ1-2, with TRBD1 identical over 9 bases. CDR1 is WSHSY and CDR2 is SAAADI in the germline V gene. This CDR3 has 15 amino acids. The V gene end was trimmed by 6 bases and the J gene end by 7 bases; junction bases not matched to a gene: 12. The CDR3 region is CASREPEGQGLGYTF. The CDR3 coding sequence is TGCGCCAGCAGGGAACCCGAGGGACAGGGCCTTGGCTACACCTTC.

CDR3 nucleotides: TGTGCCAGTAGTTCCTCGGGACTAGCGGGGGGGCCGCATAACACCGGGGAGCTGTTTTTT. Translating gives CASSSSGLAGGPHNTGELFF. V gene TRBV19 combines with J gene TRBJ2-2; 16 positions agree with TRBD2. This CDR3 has 20 amino acids. CDR1 is LNHDA and CDR2 is SQIVND in the germline V gene (reference sequence). V gave up 5 bases and J gave up 2 bases; unmatched junction bases: 11.

The chain joins TRBV5-1 to TRBJ2-6; 7 bases align to TRBD1. Losses at the gene ends were 4 bases for V and 1 base for J; bases not matched to a gene: 11. Germline lookup yields CDR1 SGHRS and CDR2 YFSETQ. The CDR3 spans 18 residues. CDR3 region: CASSQDRPNLSGANVLTF. CDR3 bases: TGCGCCAGCAGCCAGGACAGGCCCAACCTTTCTGGGGCCAACGTCCTGACTTTC.

This clone was picked up a small number of times. The V call is TRBV30, the J call TRBJ2-6; 7 bases map to TRBD1. Germline values: CDR1 GTSNPN, CDR2 SVGIG (reference sequence). CDR3 length: 16 amino acids. The V segment lost 2 bases and the J segment 4 bases; nucleotides outside the gene matches: 8. This chain's CDR3 is CAWSYTGAGGANVLTF. The DNA of the CDR3 is TGTGCCTGGAGTTATACAGGGGCCGGAGGGGCCAACGTCCTGACTTTC. Full variable domain (outside the CDR3, taken from reference TRBV30 and TRBJ2-6): SQTIHQWPATLVQPVGSPLSLECTVEGTSNPNLYWYRQAAGRGLQLLFYSVGIGQISSEVPQNLSASRPQDRQFILSSKKLLLSDSGFYLCAWSYTGAGGANVLTFGAGSRLTVL.

This chain connects TRBV19 to TRBJ2-5, with 7 bases identical to TRBD2. With V trimmed by 6 bases and J by 3 bases, 7 bases remained unmatched. This CDR3 has 14 residues. CDR1 LNHDA and CDR2 SQIVND come from the germline V gene (reference sequence). Here the CDR3 reads CASSRSGAEETQYF. CDR3 DNA sequence: TGTGCCAGTAGCCGCAGCGGGGCTGAAGAGACCCAGTACTTC.

In regard to this clone: This same CDR3 is encoded by further DNA sequences in the sample. This chain connects TRBV3-1 (or the pseudogene TRBV3-2) to TRBJ1-2; D may be TRBD1 (5 bases). The CDR3 length is 14 residues. Trimming left V 4 bases short and J 4 bases short, with 13 bases between. Germline V CDR1 and CDR2: LGHDT, YNNKEL (reference sequence). The CDR3 region is CASSRTGGGYGYTF. The CDR3 DNA reads TGTGCCAGCAGCCGTACTGGGGGGGGCTATGGCTACACCTTC.

This chain links TRBV9 with TRBJ2-3; 11 nucleotides align to TRBD1. The CDR3 is 16 amino acids. After removal of 0 bases from V and 1 base from J, the junction contained 1 base not matched to a gene. From germline, CDR1 is SGDLS and CDR2 YYNGEE. This CDR3 reads CASSVGTGGRTDTQYF. The DNA for the CDR3 is TGTGCCAGCAGCGTAGGGACAGGGGGCCGCACAGATACGCAGTATTTT.

The chain employs TRBV9 and TRBJ2-3; D gene unclear. The V gene's germline CDR1 is SGDLS and CDR2 YYNGEE. V shed 0 bases and J shed 0 bases, with 8 bases lying between them. The length of the CDR3 is 15 residues. CDR3 residues: CASSVAPVSTDTQYF. In DNA form, the CDR3 reads TGTGCCAGCAGCGTAGCGCCAGTAAGCACAGATACGCAGTATTTT.

This clone has just a few counts. This chain uses TRBV27 with TRBJ2-5; 10 nucleotides line up with TRBD2. CDR1 and CDR2 from the germline V gene are MNHEY and SMNVEV (reference sequence). The CDR3 contains 14 residues. The V segment lost 3 bases and the J segment 5 bases; nucleotides outside the gene matches: 3. The CDR3 loop is CASSFSGGWETQYF. The CDR3 DNA is TGTGCCAGCAGTTTTAGCGGGGGGTGGGAGACCCAGTACTTC.

This clone was seen a few times. The chain combines TRBV30 with TRBJ1-1, with unresolved D. CDR3 length equals 11 residues. The germline CDR1 and CDR2 sequences are GTSNPN and SVGIG (reference sequence). Trimming cost V 0 bases and J 8 bases, with 7 bases left between them. The CDR3 bases are TGTGCCTGGAGTGTACTTTCCGAAGCTTTCTTT. It translates to CAWSVLSEAFF.

CDR3: CASSLLYSSTDTQYF. CDR3 DNA sequence: TGCGCCAGCAGCTTATTATATTCTAGCACAGATACGCAGTATTTT. The gene calls are TRBV5-1 and TRBJ2-3; D remains ambiguous. Germline values: CDR1 SGHRS, CDR2 YFSETQ. CDR3 length: 15 amino acids. V lost 2 bases and J lost 0, with 10 bases in between.

In DNA form, the CDR3 reads TGTGCCAGCAGCGTAGTGGGAAGCGGGGGGGCACACAATGAGCAGTTCTTC. This translates into CASSVVGSGGAHNEQFF. This chain joins TRBV9 and TRBJ2-1; 10 nucleotides line up with TRBD2. The CDR3 runs to 17 residues. Losses at the gene ends were 0 bases for V and 5 bases for J; bases not matched to a gene: 8. Per the germline V gene, CDR1 is SGDLS and CDR2 is YYNGEE.

The V call is TRBV7-6, the J call TRBJ1-1, with no clear D. The V end was cut by 5 bases, the J end by 5 bases, with 15 bases between. CDR1 SGHVS and CDR2 FNYEAQ come from the germline V gene. The CDR3 consists of 14 residues. CDR3 sequence (DNA): TGTGCCAGCAGCAAAGCCCCTCAGGCTACTGAAGCTTTCTTT. Protein product: CASSKAPQATEAFF.

V is TRBV21-1 and J is TRBJ2-7; TRBD1, the D gene given by the table, was not confirmed from the DNA. TRBV21-1 is a listed pseudogene. CDR3 length equals 15 residues. The CDR3 reads CASSKAGTGKGEQYF. In DNA form, the CDR3 reads TGTGCCAGCAGCAAGGCTGGTACAGGGAAGGGTGAGCAGTACTTC.

The V and J genes are TRBV2 and TRBJ2-1; tentatively, D is TRBD1 (5 bases). This CDR3 contains 13 residues. V dropped 7 bases and J dropped 4 bases, with 11 bases sitting between them. Germline V lookup: CDR1 SNHLY, CDR2 FYNNEI. DNA for the CDR3: TGTGCCAGCACCAGGGCCCCTTACAATGAGCAGTTCTTC. It translates to CASTRAPYNEQFF.

This clone is labeled medium-sized (0.01 to 0.1%). This chain connects TRBV19 to TRBJ1-1, with D hard to call. V was cut by 1 base and J by 6 bases, with 6 bases left in between. This CDR3 spans 12 amino acids. Germline CDR1 and CDR2: LNHDA and SQIVND (reference sequence). This CDR3 reads CASSIGGAEAFF. CDR3 coding DNA: TGTGCCAGTAGTATAGGGGGAGCTGAAGCTTTCTTT.

A few counts support this clone. The CDR3 DNA follows: TGTGCCAGCAGCCCACGCGGGACAGGGGATCTCGAGCAGTACTTC. The encoded protein is CASSPRGTGDLEQYF. The genes are TRBV7-8 and TRBJ2-7; 10 nucleotides agree with TRBD1. The trim removed 5 bases at V and 6 bases at J, leaving 10 bases unmatched. This CDR3 spans 15 amino acids. Per the germline V gene, CDR1 is SGHVS and CDR2 is FQNEAQ.